The following is a T cell receptor (beta chain) sequence with its context. Its antigen is unidentified. This entry belongs to a study of T cell responses to AZD1222 COVID-19 vaccine. This CDR3 is 14 amino acids long. Deletions cut 0 bases from V and 4 bases from J, with 10 bases between. Germline values: CDR1 MNHEY, CDR2 SMNVEV (reference sequence). Study observations and caveats: Clonal diversity was possibly underestimated; the donors were predominantly white British and more often female. Receipt of two AZD1222 doses was followed by a rise in Spike-specific TCR breadth and depth.

Method: immunoSEQ multiplex PCR; TCRdb's copy keeps in-frame clones and lacks some. This sample yields about 78,000 clones, of which under 90% are seen a single time; about 1.3% belongs to the top ten. The chain recombines TRBV27 with TRBJ2-7; tentatively, D is TRBD1 (6 bases). This TCR derives from an adult who received the AZD1222 COVID-19 vaccine. The sample consisted of peripheral blood, taken 28 days after the second AZD1222 dose. The CDR3 DNA is TGTGCCAGCAGTTTATCGGGGACATCTTACGAGCAGTACTTC. It yields the protein CASSLSGTSYEQYF.